The T cell receptor (beta chain) under discussion was sequenced for a study of tumor-infiltrating lymphocytes in primary liver carcinoma. Overall study: The study enrolled male and female patients aged 30 to 69 years.

RNA and DNA were co-extracted from about 19-30 mg of unsorted bulk tissue. Starting from roughly 540 ng of total RNA, TCR beta cDNA was produced with a primer in the constant region. Three nested multiplex PCR rounds of slightly modified ARM-PCR generated TCR beta libraries. Amplification in the first two PCR rounds was performed using TRBV1-TRBV30 forward primers and a C-beta reverse primer for roughly 9 cycles each. TCRdb reanalysed the multiplex PCR reads using MiXCR and keeps one entry per CDR3 protein. The sample has about 120,000 distinct CDR3 sequences, under 70% seen once; the top ten hold over 6.5%. J was trimmed by 0 bases and V by 5 bases; bases with no gene match: 7. The CDR3 runs to 15 residues. The germline V gene has CDR1 MDHEN and CDR2 SYDVKM. As for this clonotype: Its cognate antigen is unknown. This may be a read error, as it is one base from a much larger clone.

Study-wide results and caveats: Tumor region pairs outstripped tumor-adjacent and tumor-blood pairs in overlap.

Sequencing was performed on tumor-adjacent normal liver tissue. The receptor's source is a woman between 55 and 75 years old with primary liver carcinoma and hepatitis B virus infection. The genes are TRBV28 and TRBJ2-7, with TRBD2 matching over 7 bases. The CDR3 is CASSHSGTDSYEQYF. The CDR3 bases are TGTGCCAGCAGTCACAGCGGGACCGACTCCTACGAGCAGTACTTC.